This TCR beta chain emerged from a study of blood T cells in healthy people across ages. This clonotype was found a few times. Staff drew roughly 10 milliliters of peripheral blood from each donor. Sample-barcoded 5' priming and a J-beta primer mix drove a second PCR of 7 to 11 cycles. TCRdb used MiXCR to reprocess the 5' RACE reads, holding one entry per CDR3 protein. The table records over a million distinct CDR3 sequences, roughly 45% of them present only once. The source of this sequence is a woman aged 60-75 years in good health. Sequenced input: blood.

The DNA for the CDR3 is TGTGCCAGCAGCTTAACGACAGGGGGGTTCGACGAGCAGTACTTC. Amino acids: CASSLTTGGFDEQYF. The chain is built from TRBV7-9 and TRBJ2-7; TRBD1 agrees at 9 bases. The ends lost 2 bases at V and 5 bases at J; junction bases unmatched: 7. Germline V lookup: CDR1 SEHNR, CDR2 FQNEAQ (reference sequence). There are 15 residues in the CDR3.